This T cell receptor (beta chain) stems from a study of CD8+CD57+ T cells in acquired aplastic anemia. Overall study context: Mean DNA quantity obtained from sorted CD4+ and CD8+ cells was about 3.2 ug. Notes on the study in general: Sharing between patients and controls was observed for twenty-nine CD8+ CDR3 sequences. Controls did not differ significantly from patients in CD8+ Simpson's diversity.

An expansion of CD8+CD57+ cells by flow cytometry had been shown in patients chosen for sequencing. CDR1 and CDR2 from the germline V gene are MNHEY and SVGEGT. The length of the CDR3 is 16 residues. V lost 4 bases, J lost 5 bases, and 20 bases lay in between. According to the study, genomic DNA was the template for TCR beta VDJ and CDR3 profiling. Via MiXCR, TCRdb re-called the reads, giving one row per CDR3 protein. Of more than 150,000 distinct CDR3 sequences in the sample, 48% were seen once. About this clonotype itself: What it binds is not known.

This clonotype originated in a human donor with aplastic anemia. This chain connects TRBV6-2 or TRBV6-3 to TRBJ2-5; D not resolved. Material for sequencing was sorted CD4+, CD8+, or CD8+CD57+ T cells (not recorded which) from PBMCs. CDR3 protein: CASSSPPQEFGETQYF. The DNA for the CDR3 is TGTGCCAGCAGTTCCCCACCCCAGGAGTTCGGGGAGACCCAGTACTTC.